One and the same sample provided the 23 T cell receptor beta chains below, sequenced in a study of T cell changes during pregnancy in multiple sclerosis. Profiling relied on immunoSEQ multiplex PCR, and the TCRdb table lists in-frame clones only, not all of them. The sample holds some 60,000 clones, 90% seen once. This sample comprised peripheral blood, obtained in the first trimester of pregnancy. The source is a female donor in good health, enrolled as a control in a pregnancy study.

The chain carries TRBV5-1 and TRBJ2-1; D might be TRBD2 (6 bases). CDR3 length: 14 amino acids. In germline, CDR1 is SGHRS, CDR2 YFSETQ. V was shortened by 6 bases and J by 5 bases, with 15 bases between the two germline ends. The DNA for the CDR3 is TGCGCCAGCAATAGCGGAGGGCGTAACAATGAGCAGTTCTTC. Translating gives CASNSGGRNNEQFF.

The genes are TRBV2 and TRBJ1-6, with a tentative D call TRBD1 (6 bases). V lost 6 bases and J lost 0, with 9 bases in between. Germline assignment: CDR1 SNHLY and CDR2 FYNNEI. The CDR3 sequence is 15 residues long. The DNA for the CDR3 is TGTGCCAGCAGAACAGGGAGCTCCTATAATTCACCCCTCCACTTT. Translation gives CASRTGSSYNSPLHF.

In its sample, this clone was seen a few times. This chain connects TRBV6-9 to TRBJ2-7; 12 nucleotides line up with TRBD2. CDR3 length equals 15 residues. The trim removed 6 bases at V and 4 bases at J, leaving 7 bases unmatched. Germline V gives CDR1 MNHGY, CDR2 SVAAGI. This chain's CDR3 is CASSLAGGPRYEQYF. The CDR3 DNA sequence: TGTGCCAGCAGCCTAGCGGGGGGGCCTCGTTACGAGCAGTACTTC.

This sequence joins TRBV4-1 and TRBJ2-1, with 10 positions matching TRBD2. Trimming cost V 4 bases and J 4 bases; bases outside gene matches: 4. CDR1 MGHRA and CDR2 YSYEKL come from the germline V gene. The CDR3 spans 15 residues. In nucleotides, the CDR3 is TGCGCCAGCAGCCCCGGGACTAGCGAATACAATGAGCAGTTCTTC. Translating gives CASSPGTSEYNEQFF.

The V gene is TRBV7-2, the J gene TRBJ2-5; a possible D gene is TRBD1 (6 bases). The CDR3 is 16 amino acids. With 5 bases removed from V and 6 bases from J, the gap between germline ends came to 22 bases. Germline CDR1 is SGHTA and CDR2 is FQGNSA. Here the CDR3 DNA reads TGTGCCAGCAGCCCACGGACAGACGTTCCTCAGAAGACCCAGTACTTC. It translates to CASSPRTDVPQKTQYF.

This clone was recorded only once. The chain combines TRBV5-1 with TRBJ2-7; 8 bases fit TRBD1. Germline V gene lookup returns CDR1 SGHRS and CDR2 YFSETQ. CDR3 length: 16 amino acids. Trimming removed 3 bases from V and 3 bases from J; junction bases left unmatched: 11. CDR3: CASSWGDRGASYEQYF. In DNA form, the CDR3 reads TGCGCCAGCAGCTGGGGCGACAGGGGAGCAAGCTACGAGCAGTACTTC.

The chain joins TRBV2 to TRBJ1-4; TRBD1 aligns across 7 bases. J lost 8 bases, V lost 3 bases, and 9 bases had no gene match. The V gene's germline CDR1 is SNHLY and CDR2 FYNNEI. The CDR3 is 15 amino acids. CDR3 coding DNA: TGTGCCAGCAGTGATGCCCGACAGGGCGTCGAAAAACTGTTTTTT. Translating gives CASSDARQGVEKLFF.

The V and J genes are TRBV6-5 and TRBJ1-1, with 7 bases fitting TRBD1. There are 13 residues in the CDR3. Trimming at V came to 4 bases and at J to 4 bases, leaving 3 bases not matched to a gene. Germline V gene sequence: CDR1 MNHEY, CDR2 SVGAGI. CDR3 nucleotides: TGTGCCAGCAGTTGGGGACAGTTCACTGAAGCTTTCTTT. This codes for CASSWGQFTEAFF.

The V and J genes are TRBV11-2 and TRBJ1-4; D gene uncertain. The CDR3 sequence is 18 residues long. The V gene lost 0 bases and the J gene lost 3 bases, with 17 bases spanning the gap. Germline V lookup: CDR1 SGHAT, CDR2 FQNNGV. CDR3 coding DNA: TGTGCCAGCAGCTTAGAGGTGGGCGTAAGCAAGCCTAATGAAAAACTGTTTTTT. Encoded protein: CASSLEVGVSKPNEKLFF.

J is TRBJ1-5 and V is TRBV11-3; 8 bases are a match to TRBD1. Germline loops: CDR1 SGHNT, CDR2 YENEEA. The CDR3 runs to 20 residues. The J segment lost 1 base and the V segment lost 5 bases, leaving 19 bases of the junction unmatched. As DNA, the CDR3 is TGTGCCAGCAGCCGCGCAGGGGGCGTCGATCGGTGGGGCAGCAATCAGCCCCAGCATTTT. This codes for CASSRAGGVDRWGSNQPQHF.

The chain recombines TRBV7-9 with TRBJ2-7, with D possibly being TRBD2 (6 bases). Germline loops: CDR1 SEHNR, CDR2 FQNEAQ (reference sequence). Between the trimmed V and J ends, which lost 5 bases and 3 bases, there was a span of 11 bases. The CDR3 totals 13 residues. CDR3 sequence: CASSKAGVYEQYF. CDR3 coding DNA: TGTGCCAGCAGCAAAGCGGGTGTCTACGAGCAGTACTTC.

This clone was seen only a few times. The gene calls are TRBV4-1 and TRBJ2-2; D is perhaps TRBD1 (5 bases). There are 13 residues in the CDR3. V was shortened by 6 bases and J by 3 bases, with 8 bases between the two germline ends. Germline V gives CDR1 MGHRA, CDR2 YSYEKL. The CDR3 region is CASRLRDTGELFF. The CDR3 region has the DNA TGCGCCAGCAGACTCAGGGACACCGGGGAGCTGTTTTTT.

The chain is built from TRBV9 and TRBJ1-1, with 8 bases fitting TRBD1. This CDR3 is 13 amino acids long. Looked up from germline, CDR1 is SGDLS and CDR2 is YYNGEE. Losses at the gene ends were 3 bases for V and 5 bases for J; bases not matched to a gene: 3. The CDR3 loop is CASSGQGRTEAFF. The CDR3 bases are TGTGCCAGCAGCGGACAGGGGAGGACTGAAGCTTTCTTT.

The CDR3 loop reads CASSSGTAAYGYTF. As DNA, the CDR3 is TGTGCCAGCAGTTCCGGGACAGCTGCCTATGGCTACACCTTC. This rearrangement joins TRBV28 to TRBJ1-2; TRBD1 agrees at 7 bases. Germline trimming cut 4 bases from V and 4 bases from J; bases unmatched to any gene: 6. Per the germline V gene, CDR1 is MDHEN and CDR2 is SYDVKM. The CDR3 spans 14 residues.

The chain combines TRBV5-1 with TRBJ1-2; the D is unclear. Deletions cut 5 bases from V and 6 bases from J, with 20 bases between. The length of the CDR3 is 15 residues. CDR1 and CDR2 (germline): SGHRS, YFSETQ. The CDR3 DNA follows: TGCGCCAGCAGTCCCACCATGGTAGGGAGGAATGGCTACACCTTC. Protein: CASSPTMVGRNGYTF.

The chain combines TRBV10-3 with TRBJ1-2; D may be TRBD1 (5 bases). The V gene lost 6 bases and the J gene lost 0 bases, with 14 bases spanning the gap. Looked up from germline, CDR1 is ENHRY and CDR2 is SYGVKD. This CDR3 is 15 amino acids long. DNA of the CDR3: TGTGCCATCAGGATCAGGGTAGTGGCTAACTATGGCTACACCTTC. Its translation is CAIRIRVVANYGYTF.

The V gene is TRBV19, the J gene TRBJ2-5; tentative D call: TRBD2 (5 bases). The CDR3 has 11 amino acids. Germline V gene data show CDR1 as LNHDA and CDR2 as SQIVND (reference sequence). Deletions cut 5 bases from V and 14 bases from J, with 15 bases between. CDR3 coding DNA: TGTGCCAGTAGTCTCGGACTTAAACAATACTTC. Its translation: CASSLGLKQYF.

This chain connects TRBV19 to TRBJ2-7, with 9 bases identical to TRBD2. There are 14 residues in the CDR3. CDR1 is LNHDA, CDR2 SQIVND, per germline (reference sequence). Trimming removed 5 bases from V and 2 bases from J; junction bases left unmatched: 4. CDR3 protein: CASSWTSATYEQYF. CDR3 DNA: TGTGCCAGTAGTTGGACTAGCGCGACCTACGAGCAGTACTTC.

The rearrangement uses TRBV2 and TRBJ1-5, with 9 bases that match TRBD1. The CDR3 length is 15 residues. J was trimmed by 4 bases and V by 8 bases; bases with no gene match: 9. Germline V gene sequence: CDR1 SNHLY, CDR2 FYNNEI. This CDR3 reads CASRGQGLLNQPQHF. In DNA, the CDR3 is TGTGCCAGCCGGGGACAGGGATTATTGAATCAGCCCCAGCATTTT.

V and J are TRBV5-8 and TRBJ1-2; the match to TRBD1 covers 12 bases. Looked up from germline, CDR1 is SGHTS and CDR2 is YDEGEE. This CDR3 has 17 residues. V lost 5 bases, J lost 3 bases, and 11 bases stayed unmatched. The CDR3 loop reads CASRPRDRGPEDYGYTF. DNA of the CDR3: TGTGCCAGCAGACCCCGGGACAGGGGGCCGGAGGACTATGGCTACACCTTC. The whole variable domain, remainder taken from reference TRBV5-8 and TRBJ1-2, is EAGVTQSPTHLIKTRGQQATLRCSPISGHTSVYWYQQALGLGLQFLLWYDEGEERNRGNFPPRFSGRQFPNYSSELNVNALELEDSALYLCASRPRDRGPEDYGYTFGSGTRLTVV.

The rearrangement joins TRBV15 to TRBJ2-1; no definite D call. Trimming shortened V by 2 bases and J by 6 bases, and 5 bases separated the two germline ends. The length of the CDR3 is 12 residues. From germline, CDR1 is LNHNV and CDR2 YYDKDF (reference sequence). In DNA, the CDR3 is TGTGCCACCAGCAGATCCGGCAATGAGCAGTTCTTC. It is translated as CATSRSGNEQFF.

The chain employs TRBV7-9 and TRBJ1-5; the D is unclear. CDR1 is SEHNR, CDR2 FQNEAQ, per germline (reference sequence). There are 15 residues in the CDR3. Trimming removed 5 bases from V and 2 bases from J, with 13 bases in between. CDR3 region: CASSPGVGGNQPQHF. The CDR3 DNA sequence: TGTGCCAGCAGCCCAGGAGTGGGAGGCAATCAGCCCCAGCATTTT.

This chain connects TRBV5-1 to TRBJ2-1; weak D call: TRBD2 (5 bases). V lost 5 bases and J 4 bases, leaving 10 bases between the germline ends. The length of the CDR3 is 13 residues. Germline V gene sequence: CDR1 SGHRS, CDR2 YFSETQ. Here the CDR3 DNA reads TGCGCCAGCAGTGAACTAGAGTACAATGAGCAGTTCTTC. As protein: CASSELEYNEQFF.